This entry features one T cell receptor (beta chain) sequence. Its cognate antigen is unknown. The sample belongs to a study of cytomegalovirus exposure and HLA in healthy donors. This PCR relied on a set of 60 Vbeta primers and 13 Jbeta primers. Source study methods: An analysis performed later counted around 86 million unique TCR beta chains (roughly 11 million of them shared). Assay used: immunoSEQ multiplex PCR; TCRdb lists only in-frame clones, some missing. The V and J calls and the clone size are those of that table, but D and trimming were determined from the DNA. The table has approximately 120,000 clones, more than 60% seen once. Study-level results: In vitro checks showed that a few CMV-associated chains really do target CMV antigens.

The CDR3 covers 14 residues. V was shortened by 4 bases and J by 4 bases, with 14 bases between the two germline ends. In germline, CDR1 is LNHDA, CDR2 SQIVND (reference sequence). The TCR sequence derives from a woman between 45 and 65 years old in good health and CMV-seropositive. Sequencing was carried out using PBMCs. The chain carries TRBV19 and TRBJ2-7, with D possibly TRBD1 on 5 matching bases. CDR3 protein: CASSRSARVYEQYF. The CDR3 bases are TGTGCCAGTAGTAGATCCGCCAGGGTATACGAGCAGTACTTC.